A selection of T cell receptor beta chains follows, all from one sample in a study of shared clonotypes between healthy human individuals. Method: immunoSEQ multiplex PCR; TCRdb's copy keeps in-frame clones and lacks some. The sample carries more than 400,000 clones, roughly 80% recorded once. What was sequenced was PBMCs. Receptors were obtained from a woman between 40 and 55 years old in good health. Some clones in this sample may be carry-over from other donors' samples. CDR3s include the opening cysteine and the closing phenylalanine or tryptophan. The D gene is left open where the match is weak. Clone size appears in some rows only: once, few, many, or a class for an expanded clone.

V	D	J	size	CDR3	DNA
TRBV2	-	TRBJ2-3	-	CASRAGTDTQYF	TGTGCCAGCAGGGCGGGGACAGATACGCAGTATTTT
TRBV2	-	TRBJ1-1	medium-sized	CASSEGRGSQPTEAFF	TGTGCCAGCAGCGAGGGGCGGGGCAGCCAACCCACTGAAGCTTTCTTT
TRBV19	-	TRBJ2-5	-	CASSRALYQETQYF	TGTGCCAGTAGTAGAGCCTTGTACCAAGAGACCCAGTACTTC
TRBV4-3	-	TRBJ2-7	once	CASSPTVNYEQYF	TGCGCCAGCAGTCCGACAGTGAACTACGAGCAGTACTTC
TRBV29-1	-	TRBJ1-1	-	CSASYQGNTEAFF	TGCAGCGCATCCTACCAAGGGAACACTGAAGCTTTCTTT
TRBV6-1	-	TRBJ2-7	once	CASSWSEIYEQYF	TGTGCCAGCAGTTGGAGTGAGATCTACGAGCAGTACTTC
TRBV9	-	TRBJ2-1	-	CASSVVGRGDEQFF	TGTGCCAGCAGCGTAGTGGGTAGAGGCGATGAGCAGTTCTTC
TRBV5-1	TRBD2	TRBJ2-3	-	CASSLAHGRAAGGTDTQYF	TGCGCCAGCAGCTTGGCCCACGGGCGGGCTGCGGGAGGCACAGATACGCAGTATTTT
TRBV18	-	TRBJ2-7	-	CASSVQGHEQYF	TGTGCCAGCTCAGTACAGGGCCACGAGCAGTACTTC
TRBV5-1	-	TRBJ1-4	-	CASSSEGRAHEKLFF	TGCGCCAGCAGCTCCGAGGGCAGGGCGCATGAAAAACTGTTTTTT
TRBV30	-	TRBJ2-6	few	CAWSAGTEANVLTF	TGTGCCTGGAGTGCCGGGACGGAGGCCAACGTCCTGACTTTC
TRBV7-3	-	TRBJ2-7	-	CASSERGRSYEQYF	TGTGCCAGCAGCGAGAGAGGACGGTCCTACGAGCAGTACTTC
TRBV9	TRBD1	TRBJ2-1	-	CASSVGTGYNEQFF	TGTGCCAGCAGCGTAGGGACAGGGTACAATGAGCAGTTCTTC
TRBV28	-	TRBJ2-7	-	CASLSDSGTYEQYF	TGTGCCAGCCTCTCGGACAGTGGGACCTACGAGCAGTACTTC
TRBV28	TRBD1	TRBJ1-2	-	CASSLRAGGDYGYTF	TGTGCCAGCAGTTTACGGGCAGGGGGTGACTATGGCTACACCTTC
TRBV7-9	-	TRBJ2-1	-	CASSPMWGVMGQHEQFF	TGTGCCAGCAGCCCAATGTGGGGTGTAATGGGGCAGCATGAGCAGTTCTTC
TRBV9	TRBD2	TRBJ2-1	-	CASSPRTSGSYNEQFF	TGTGCCAGCAGCCCCCGGACTAGCGGGTCCTACAATGAGCAGTTCTTC
TRBV28	-	TRBJ1-2	-	CASSLEGPGDYGYTF	TGTGCCAGCAGTCTCGAGGGACCTGGGGACTATGGCTACACCTTC
TRBV27	-	TRBJ1-1	-	CASSLWEFAEAFF	TGTGCCAGCAGTTTATGGGAATTCGCTGAAGCTTTCTTT
TRBV5-1	TRBD2	TRBJ2-1	-	CASSQGSAGVGNEQFF	TGCGCCAGCAGCCAGGGGTCAGCGGGAGTAGGCAATGAGCAGTTCTTC
TRBV19	TRBD1	TRBJ2-5	few	CASSIGGQQYF	TGTGCCAGTAGTATTGGGGGACAGCAGTACTTC
TRBV14	-	TRBJ1-1	-	CASSQGGPSFRAFF	TGTGCCAGCAGCCAAGGTGGACCGAGCTTCAGGGCTTTCTTT
TRBV10-3	-	TRBJ1-2	-	CAITSGHGYTF	TGTGCCATCACCTCAGGGCATGGCTACACCTTC
TRBV30	-	TRBJ1-1	-	CAWSFRTEAFF	TGTGCCTGGAGTTTCCGCACTGAAGCTTTCTTT
TRBV4-2	-	TRBJ2-2	-	CASSQGATTTGELFF	TGTGCCAGCAGCCAAGGGGCGACAACCACCGGGGAGCTGTTTTTT
TRBV5-8	-	TRBJ1-2	-	CASSGGGALPYGYTF	TGTGCCAGCAGCGGCGGGGGGGCGCTTCCCTATGGCTACACCTTC
TRBV2	TRBD2	TRBJ2-1	many	CASTGSGRPPITEQFF	TGTGCCAGCACCGGGAGCGGGAGGCCCCCTATTACTGAGCAGTTCTTC
TRBV2	TRBD1	TRBJ2-7	-	CASSEVGTGGYEQYF	TGTGCCAGCAGTGAAGTCGGGACAGGGGGCTACGAGCAGTACTTC
TRBV10-3	TRBD2	TRBJ2-1	-	CAISESSGRAANEQFF	TGTGCCATCAGTGAGTCGAGCGGGAGGGCCGCCAATGAGCAGTTCTTC
TRBV6-1	-	TRBJ2-7	-	CASSTGRAYEQYF	TGTGCCAGCAGTACGGGACGCGCTTACGAGCAGTACTTC
TRBV5-6	TRBD1	TRBJ2-1	-	CASSLYRGFDNEQFF	TGTGCCAGCAGCTTGTACAGGGGCTTTGACAATGAGCAGTTCTTC
TRBV6-1	-	TRBJ2-1	-	CASSEPSVEFF	TGTGCCAGCAGTGAACCGAGTGTAGAGTTCTTC
TRBV6-5	-	TRBJ1-2	-	CASSYFSAYGYTF	TGTGCCAGCAGTTACTTCAGCGCCTATGGCTACACCTTC
TRBV19	-	TRBJ1-5	once	CASSRRADQPQHF	TGTGCCAGTAGTAGAAGGGCGGATCAGCCCCAGCATTTT
TRBV4-2	-	TRBJ1-5	-	CASSQGDNRWDSNQPQHF	TGTGCCAGCAGCCAAGGGGATAACAGGTGGGATAGCAATCAGCCCCAGCATTTT
TRBV7-9	-	TRBJ1-2	-	CASSWDVYGYTF	TGTGCCAGCAGCTGGGACGTCTATGGCTACACCTTC
TRBV15	-	TRBJ2-1	once	CATSRGGGEQFF	TGTGCCACCAGCAGAGGAGGGGGTGAGCAGTTCTTC
TRBV7-2	-	TRBJ1-2	-	CASSQSTHGYTF	TGTGCCAGCAGCCAATCGACGCATGGCTACACCTTC
TRBV18	TRBD1	TRBJ2-7	-	CASSPDRGLDKQYF	TGTGCCAGCTCACCAGACAGGGGGCTAGACAAGCAGTACTTC
TRBV25-1	-	TRBJ2-3	few	CASSEESGADTQYF	TGTGCCAGCAGCGAAGAGTCTGGGGCAGATACGCAGTATTTT
TRBV30	TRBD2	TRBJ2-7	-	CAWSGQLAGGLKYF	TGTGCCTGGAGTGGCCAACTAGCGGGAGGCCTTAAGTACTTC
TRBV7-2	-	TRBJ2-5	few	CASSYPGVWETQYF	TGTGCCAGCAGCTACCCAGGGGTTTGGGAGACCCAGTACTTC
TRBV7-6	-	TRBJ1-3	-	CASSLDRTSGNTIYF	TGTGCCAGCAGCTTAGACCGGACCTCTGGAAACACCATATATTTT
TRBV7-9	TRBD1	TRBJ2-2	-	CASSTGGTGELFF	TGTGCCAGCAGCACAGGGGGCACCGGGGAGCTGTTTTTT
TRBV30	TRBD2	TRBJ2-1	-	CAWDGYGTSGSTEQFF	TGTGCCTGGGATGGATACGGGACTAGCGGGAGCACTGAGCAGTTCTTC
TRBV7-3	-	TRBJ2-2	-	CASSFLGSSPAGELFF	TGTGCCAGCAGCTTCCTAGGGTCTAGTCCCGCCGGGGAGCTGTTTTTT
TRBV28	TRBD2	TRBJ2-7	-	CASSSLREYAEQYF	TGTGCCAGCAGTTCCCTGCGGGAGTATGCCGAGCAGTACTTC
TRBV4-2	TRBD2	TRBJ2-1	once	CASSPDLAGRGEQFF	TGTGCCAGCAGCCCTGACTTAGCGGGGAGGGGTGAGCAGTTCTTC
TRBV5-4	-	TRBJ2-3	-	CASSLEGGSRTDTQYF	TGTGCCAGCAGCTTGGAGGGCGGATCCCGCACAGATACGCAGTATTTT
TRBV19	-	TRBJ1-5	-	CASSTQQNQPQHF	TGTGCCAGTAGTACCCAACAGAATCAGCCCCAGCATTTT
TRBV7-2	TRBD1	TRBJ1-2	few	CASSVSLQGGYTF	TGTGCCAGCAGCGTTTCCTTACAGGGGGGCTACACCTTC
TRBV7-3	-	TRBJ2-1	-	CASSLNGGGIYNEQFF	TGTGCCAGCAGCTTAAACGGCGGAGGGATCTACAATGAGCAGTTCTTC
TRBV7-2	-	TRBJ1-2	-	CASSRDLIQKNYGYTF	TGTGCCAGCAGCCGCGACCTAATACAGAAAAACTATGGCTACACCTTC